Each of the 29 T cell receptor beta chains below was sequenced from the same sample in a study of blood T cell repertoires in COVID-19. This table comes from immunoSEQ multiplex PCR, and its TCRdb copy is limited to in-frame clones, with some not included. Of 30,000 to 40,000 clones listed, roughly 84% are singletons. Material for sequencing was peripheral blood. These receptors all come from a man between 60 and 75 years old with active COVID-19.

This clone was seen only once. The CDR3 DNA sequence: TGTGCCAGCCTAAGCCAAGAGACCCAGTACTTC. It codes for CASLSQETQYF. The gene calls are TRBV18 and TRBJ2-5; no definite D call. There are 11 residues in the CDR3. Germline values: CDR1 KGHSH, CDR2 LQKENI. With 8 bases removed from V and 1 base from J, the gap between germline ends came to 5 bases.

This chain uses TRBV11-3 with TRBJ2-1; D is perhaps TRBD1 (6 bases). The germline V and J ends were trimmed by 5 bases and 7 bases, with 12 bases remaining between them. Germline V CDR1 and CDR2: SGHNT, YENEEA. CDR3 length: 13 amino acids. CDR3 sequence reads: CASSADRSNEQFF. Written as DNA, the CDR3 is TGTGCCAGCAGCGCGGACAGATCGAATGAGCAGTTCTTC. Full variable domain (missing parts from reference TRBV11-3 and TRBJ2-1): EAGVVQSPRYKIIEKKQPVAFWCNPISGHNTLYWYLQNLGQGPELLIRYENEEAVDDSQLPKDRFSAERLKGVDSTLKIQPAELGDSAVYLCASSADRSNEQFFGPGTRLTVL.

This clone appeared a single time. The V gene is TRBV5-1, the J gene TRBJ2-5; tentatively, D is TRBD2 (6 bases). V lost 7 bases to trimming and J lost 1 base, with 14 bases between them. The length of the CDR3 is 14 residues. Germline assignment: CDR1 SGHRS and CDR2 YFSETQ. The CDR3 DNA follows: TGCGCCAGCGCCACCGGGACTTCCCAAGAGACCCAGTACTTC. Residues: CASATGTSQETQYF.

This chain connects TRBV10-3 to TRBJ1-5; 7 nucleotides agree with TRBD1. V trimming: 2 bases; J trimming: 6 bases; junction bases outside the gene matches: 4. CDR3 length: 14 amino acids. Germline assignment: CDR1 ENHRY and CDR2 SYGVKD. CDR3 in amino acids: CAISELQGRQPQHF. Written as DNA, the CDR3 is TGTGCCATCAGTGAGCTACAGGGGCGTCAGCCCCAGCATTTT.

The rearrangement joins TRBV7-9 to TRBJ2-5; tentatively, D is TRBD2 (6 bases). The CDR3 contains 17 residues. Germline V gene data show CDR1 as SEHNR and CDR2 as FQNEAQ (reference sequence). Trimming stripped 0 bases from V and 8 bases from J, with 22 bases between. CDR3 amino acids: CASSLARGLPKTGTQYF. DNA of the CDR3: TGTGCCAGCAGCTTAGCCCGCGGACTACCGAAAACGGGAACCCAGTACTTC. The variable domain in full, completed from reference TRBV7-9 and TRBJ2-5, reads DTGVSQNPRHKITKRGQNVTFRCDPISEHNRLYWYRQTLGQGPEFLTYFQNEAQLEKSRLLSDRFSAERPKGSFSTLEIQRTEQGDSAMYLCASSLARGLPKTGTQYFGPGTRLLVL.

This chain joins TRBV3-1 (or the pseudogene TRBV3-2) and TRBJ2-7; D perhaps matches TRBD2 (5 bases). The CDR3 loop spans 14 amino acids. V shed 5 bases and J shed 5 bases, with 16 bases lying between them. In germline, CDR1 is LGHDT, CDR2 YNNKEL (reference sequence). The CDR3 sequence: CASSYFISGNEQYF. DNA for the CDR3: TGTGCCAGCAGCTATTTCATTTCGGGAAACGAGCAGTACTTC.

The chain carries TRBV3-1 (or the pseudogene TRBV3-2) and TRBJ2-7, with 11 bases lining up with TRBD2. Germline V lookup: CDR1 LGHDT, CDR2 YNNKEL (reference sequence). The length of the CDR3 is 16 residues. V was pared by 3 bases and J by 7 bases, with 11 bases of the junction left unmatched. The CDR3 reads CASSQNPGLAALEQYF. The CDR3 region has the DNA TGTGCCAGCAGCCAGAACCCGGGACTAGCGGCTTTGGAGCAGTACTTC.

The CDR3 loop reads CASSQSSSGANVLTF. In DNA form, the CDR3 reads TGCGCCAGCAGCCAATCTAGCTCTGGGGCCAACGTCCTGACTTTC. The chain has TRBV5-1 and TRBJ2-6; D not certain. V gave up 4 bases and J gave up 0 bases, with 8 bases separating them. The CDR3 has 15 amino acids. CDR1 and CDR2 from the germline V gene are SGHRS and YFSETQ.

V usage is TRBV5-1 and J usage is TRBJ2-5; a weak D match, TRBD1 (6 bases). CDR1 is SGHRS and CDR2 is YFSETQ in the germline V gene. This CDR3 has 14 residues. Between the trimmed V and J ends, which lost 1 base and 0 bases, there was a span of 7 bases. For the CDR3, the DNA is TGCGCCAGCAGCTTGCGGGACAACCAAGAGACCCAGTACTTC. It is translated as CASSLRDNQETQYF. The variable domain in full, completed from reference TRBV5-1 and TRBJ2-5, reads KAGVTQTPRYLIKTRGQQVTLSCSPISGHRSVSWYQQTPGQGLQFLFEYFSETQRNKGNFPGRFSGRQFSNSRSEMNVSTLELGDSALYLCASSLRDNQETQYFGPGTRLLVL.

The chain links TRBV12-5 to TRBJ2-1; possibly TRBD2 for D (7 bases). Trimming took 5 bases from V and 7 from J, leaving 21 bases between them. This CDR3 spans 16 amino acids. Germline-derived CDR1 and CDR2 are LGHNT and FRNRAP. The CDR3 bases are TGTGCTAGTGGTCTCAGAACAGGGAGGGTGGGGAATGAGCAGTTCTTC. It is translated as CASGLRTGRVGNEQFF.

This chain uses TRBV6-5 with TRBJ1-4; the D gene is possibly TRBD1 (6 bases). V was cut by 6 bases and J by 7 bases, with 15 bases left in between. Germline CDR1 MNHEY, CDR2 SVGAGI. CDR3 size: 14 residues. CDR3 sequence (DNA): TGTGCCAGCAGACAACAGGGTACTGGTGAAAAACTGTTTTTT. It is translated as CASRQQGTGEKLFF.

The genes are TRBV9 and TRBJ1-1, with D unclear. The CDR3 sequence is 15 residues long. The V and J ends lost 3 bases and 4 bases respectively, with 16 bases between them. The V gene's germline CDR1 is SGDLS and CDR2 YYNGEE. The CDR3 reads CASSANRVGSTEAFF. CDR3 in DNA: TGTGCCAGCAGCGCCAACCGGGTAGGGAGCACTGAAGCTTTCTTT.

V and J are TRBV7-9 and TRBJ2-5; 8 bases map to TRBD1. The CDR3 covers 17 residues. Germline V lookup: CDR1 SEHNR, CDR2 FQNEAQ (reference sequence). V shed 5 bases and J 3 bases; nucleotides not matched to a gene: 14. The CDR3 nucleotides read TGTGCCAGCAGCGTGGCGATTCCCGGGACAGGCAAAGAGACCCAGTACTTC. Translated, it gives CASSVAIPGTGKETQYF.

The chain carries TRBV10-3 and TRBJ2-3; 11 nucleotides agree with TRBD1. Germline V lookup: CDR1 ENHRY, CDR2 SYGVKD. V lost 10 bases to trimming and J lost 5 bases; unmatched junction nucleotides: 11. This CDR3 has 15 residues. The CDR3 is CATQSGQGARDTQYF. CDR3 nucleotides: TGTGCCACCCAGTCCGGACAGGGGGCGAGAGATACGCAGTATTTT.

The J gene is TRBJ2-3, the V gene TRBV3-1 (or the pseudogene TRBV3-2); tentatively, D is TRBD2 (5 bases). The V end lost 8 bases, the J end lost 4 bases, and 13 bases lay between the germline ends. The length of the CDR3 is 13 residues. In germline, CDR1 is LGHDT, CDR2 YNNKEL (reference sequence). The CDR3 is CASGRRSADTQYF. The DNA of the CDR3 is TGTGCCAGCGGAAGGCGTAGCGCAGATACGCAGTATTTT.

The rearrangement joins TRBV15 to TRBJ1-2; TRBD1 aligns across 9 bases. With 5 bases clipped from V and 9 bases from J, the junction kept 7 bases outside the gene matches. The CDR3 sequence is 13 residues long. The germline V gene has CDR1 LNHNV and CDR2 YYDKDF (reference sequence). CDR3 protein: CATSLGQGTRYTF. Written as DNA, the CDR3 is TGTGCCACCAGCCTGGGACAGGGAACGCGCTACACCTTC.

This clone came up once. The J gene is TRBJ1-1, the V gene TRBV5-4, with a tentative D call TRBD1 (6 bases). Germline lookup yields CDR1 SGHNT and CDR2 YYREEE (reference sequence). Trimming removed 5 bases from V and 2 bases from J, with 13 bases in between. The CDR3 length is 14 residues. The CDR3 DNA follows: TGTGCCAGCAGTCAGGTGGACAGAAACACTGAAGCTTTCTTT. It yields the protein CASSQVDRNTEAFF.

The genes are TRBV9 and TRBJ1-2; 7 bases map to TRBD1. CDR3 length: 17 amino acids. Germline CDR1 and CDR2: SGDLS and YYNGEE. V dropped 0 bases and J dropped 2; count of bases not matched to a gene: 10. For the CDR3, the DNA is TGTGCCAGCAGCGTAGAGAGTTTCGAGGGGGCGAACTATGGCTACACCTTC. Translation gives CASSVESFEGANYGYTF. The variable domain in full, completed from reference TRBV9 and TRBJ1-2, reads DSGVTQTPKHLITATGQRVTLRCSPRSGDLSVYWYQQSLDQGLQFLIQYYNGEERAKGNILERFSAQQFPDLHSELNLSSLELGDSALYFCASSVESFEGANYGYTFGSGTRLTVV.

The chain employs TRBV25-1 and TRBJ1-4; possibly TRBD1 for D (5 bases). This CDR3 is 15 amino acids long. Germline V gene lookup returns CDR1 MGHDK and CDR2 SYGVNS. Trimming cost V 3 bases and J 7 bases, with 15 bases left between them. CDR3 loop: CASSDWTPGGEKLFF. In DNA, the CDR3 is TGTGCCAGCAGTGACTGGACACCGGGGGGTGAAAAACTGTTTTTT.

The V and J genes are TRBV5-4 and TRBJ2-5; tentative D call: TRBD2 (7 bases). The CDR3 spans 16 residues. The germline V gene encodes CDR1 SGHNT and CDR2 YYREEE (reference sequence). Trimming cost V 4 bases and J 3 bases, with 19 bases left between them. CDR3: CASSRRRGAGEETQYF. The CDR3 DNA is TGTGCCAGCAGCCGTAGACGGGGGGCGGGTGAAGAGACCCAGTACTTC.

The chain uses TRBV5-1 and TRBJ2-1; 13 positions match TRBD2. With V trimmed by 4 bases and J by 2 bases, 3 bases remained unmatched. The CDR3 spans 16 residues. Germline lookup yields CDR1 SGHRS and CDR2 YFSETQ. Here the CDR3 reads CASSITSGRAYNEQFF. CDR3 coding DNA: TGCGCCAGCAGCATTACTAGCGGGAGGGCCTACAATGAGCAGTTCTTC.

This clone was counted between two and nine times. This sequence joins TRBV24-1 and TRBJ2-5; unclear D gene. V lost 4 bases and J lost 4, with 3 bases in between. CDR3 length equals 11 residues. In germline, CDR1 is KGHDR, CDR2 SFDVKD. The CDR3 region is CATSDGETQYF. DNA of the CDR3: TGTGCCACCAGTGACGGAGAGACCCAGTACTTC.

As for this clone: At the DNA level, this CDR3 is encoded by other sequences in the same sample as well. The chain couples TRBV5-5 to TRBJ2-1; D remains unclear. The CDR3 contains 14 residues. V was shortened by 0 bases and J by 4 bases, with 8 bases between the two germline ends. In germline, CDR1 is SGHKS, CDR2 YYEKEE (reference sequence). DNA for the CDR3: TGTGCCAGCAGCTTGGTCCTAGTTTACAATGAGCAGTTCTTC. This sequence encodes CASSLVLVYNEQFF.

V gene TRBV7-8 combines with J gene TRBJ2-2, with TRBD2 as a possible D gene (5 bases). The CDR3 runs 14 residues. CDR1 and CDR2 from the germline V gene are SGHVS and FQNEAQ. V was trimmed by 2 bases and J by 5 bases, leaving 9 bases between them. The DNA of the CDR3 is TGTGCCAGCAGCTTATTTGGCGGGACCGGGGAGCTGTTTTTT. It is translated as CASSLFGGTGELFF.

CDR3: CASSQAQGANNEQFF. CDR3 DNA: TGCGCCAGCAGCCAAGCACAGGGGGCCAACAATGAGCAGTTCTTC. The chain combines TRBV4-3 with TRBJ2-1; 9 bases are shared with TRBD1. V gave up 1 base and J gave up 5 bases; unmatched junction bases: 3. The CDR3 totals 15 residues. The V gene's germline CDR1 is LGHNA and CDR2 YSLEER.

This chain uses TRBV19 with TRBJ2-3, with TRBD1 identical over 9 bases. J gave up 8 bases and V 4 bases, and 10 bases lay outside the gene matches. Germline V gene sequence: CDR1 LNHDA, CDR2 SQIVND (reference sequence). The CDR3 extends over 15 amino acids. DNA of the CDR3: TGTGCCAGTAGTACCGGACAGGGGAGCGTGTCTACGCAGTATTTT. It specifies CASSTGQGSVSTQYF.

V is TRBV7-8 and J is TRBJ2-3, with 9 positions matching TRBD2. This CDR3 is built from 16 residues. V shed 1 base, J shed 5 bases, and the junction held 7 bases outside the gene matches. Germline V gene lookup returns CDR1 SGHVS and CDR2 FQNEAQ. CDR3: CASSLEASGVKDTQYF. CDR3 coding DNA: TGTGCCAGCAGCTTAGAGGCTAGCGGGGTGAAAGATACGCAGTATTTT.

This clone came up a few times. The CDR3, as DNA: TGTGCCAGCAGCTTCGCTAGCGGGGGGGCAGATACGCAGTATTTT. Protein product: CASSFASGGADTQYF. The V and J genes are TRBV11-1 and TRBJ2-3; 12 bases map to TRBD2. This CDR3 comprises 15 residues. V shed 3 bases, J shed 4 bases, and the junction held 2 bases outside the gene matches. The germline V gene has CDR1 SGHAT and CDR2 FQDESV (reference sequence). Based on the CDR3 plus reference TRBV11-1 and TRBJ2-3, the full variable domain is EAEVAQSPRYKITEKSQAVAFWCDPISGHATLYWYRQILGQGPELLVQFQDESVVDDSQLPKDRFSAERLKGVDSTLKIQPAELGDSAMYLCASSFASGGADTQYFGPGTRLTVL.

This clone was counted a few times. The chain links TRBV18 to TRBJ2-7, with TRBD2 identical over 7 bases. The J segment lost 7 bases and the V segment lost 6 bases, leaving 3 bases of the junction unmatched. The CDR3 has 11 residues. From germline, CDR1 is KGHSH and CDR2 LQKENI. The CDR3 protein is CASSRREEQYF. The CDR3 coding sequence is TGTGCCAGCTCCCGGCGGGAGGAGCAGTACTTC.